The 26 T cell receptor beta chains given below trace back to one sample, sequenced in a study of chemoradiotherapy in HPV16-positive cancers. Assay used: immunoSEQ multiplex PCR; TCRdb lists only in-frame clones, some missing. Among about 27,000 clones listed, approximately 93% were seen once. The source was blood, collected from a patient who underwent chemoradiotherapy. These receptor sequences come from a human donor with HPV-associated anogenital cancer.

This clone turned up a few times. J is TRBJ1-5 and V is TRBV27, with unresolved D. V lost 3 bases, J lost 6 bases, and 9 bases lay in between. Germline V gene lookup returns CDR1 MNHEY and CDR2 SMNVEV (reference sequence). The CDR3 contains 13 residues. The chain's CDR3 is CASSLGWAQPQHF. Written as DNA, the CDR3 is TGTGCCAGCAGTTTGGGGTGGGCTCAGCCCCAGCATTTT.

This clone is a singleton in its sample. Written as DNA, the CDR3 is TGTGCCAGCAGCCAACTGGCTGGCTACACCTTC. It encodes CASSQLAGYTF. The chain carries TRBV7-2 and TRBJ1-2; D is ambiguous. Germline CDR1 SGHTA, CDR2 FQGNSA. The CDR3 length is 11 residues. Trimming removed 5 bases from V and 7 bases from J, with 8 bases in between.

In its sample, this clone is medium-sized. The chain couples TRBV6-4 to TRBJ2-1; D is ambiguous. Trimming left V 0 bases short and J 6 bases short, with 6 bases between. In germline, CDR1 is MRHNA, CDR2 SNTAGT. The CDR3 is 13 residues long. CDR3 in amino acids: CASSDSSANEQFF. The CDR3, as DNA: TGTGCCAGCAGTGACTCAAGCGCCAATGAGCAGTTCTTC.

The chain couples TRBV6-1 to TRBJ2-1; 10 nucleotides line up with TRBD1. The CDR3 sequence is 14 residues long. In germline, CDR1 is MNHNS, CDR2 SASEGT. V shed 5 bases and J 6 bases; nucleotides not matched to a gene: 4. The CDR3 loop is CASSRDRGGNEQFF. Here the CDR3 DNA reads TGTGCCAGCAGTCGGGACAGGGGAGGCAATGAGCAGTTCTTC.

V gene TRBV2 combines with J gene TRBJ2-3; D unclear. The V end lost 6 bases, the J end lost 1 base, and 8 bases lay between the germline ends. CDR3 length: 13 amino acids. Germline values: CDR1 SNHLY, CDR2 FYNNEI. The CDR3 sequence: CASRDGRTDTQYF. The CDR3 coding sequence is TGTGCCAGCAGGGACGGTCGCACAGATACGCAGTATTTT.

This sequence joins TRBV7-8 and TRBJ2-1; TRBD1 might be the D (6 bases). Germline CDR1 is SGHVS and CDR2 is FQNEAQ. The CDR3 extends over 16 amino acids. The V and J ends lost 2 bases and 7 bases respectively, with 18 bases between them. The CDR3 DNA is TGTGCCAGCAGCTTATCGCAGGGGCGGTTTACGAATGAGCAGTTCTTC. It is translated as CASSLSQGRFTNEQFF.

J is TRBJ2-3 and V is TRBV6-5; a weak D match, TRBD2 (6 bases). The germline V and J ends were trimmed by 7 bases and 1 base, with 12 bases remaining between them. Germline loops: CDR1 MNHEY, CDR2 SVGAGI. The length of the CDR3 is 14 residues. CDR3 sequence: CASKVSSGTDTQYF. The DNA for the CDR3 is TGTGCCAGCAAGGTTTCTAGCGGCACAGATACGCAGTATTTT.

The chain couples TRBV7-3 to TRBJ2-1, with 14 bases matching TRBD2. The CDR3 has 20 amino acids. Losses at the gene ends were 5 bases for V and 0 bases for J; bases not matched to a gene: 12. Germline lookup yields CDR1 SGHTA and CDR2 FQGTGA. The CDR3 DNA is TGTGCCAGCAGCCCGGGACTAGCGGGGGACCCCAGGAGCTCCTACAATGAGCAGTTCTTC. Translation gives CASSPGLAGDPRSSYNEQFF.

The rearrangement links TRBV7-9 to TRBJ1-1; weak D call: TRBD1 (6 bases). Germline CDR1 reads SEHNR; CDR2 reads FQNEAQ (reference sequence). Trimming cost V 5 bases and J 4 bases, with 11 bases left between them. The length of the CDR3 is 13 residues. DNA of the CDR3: TGTGCCAGCAGCAGCGAACAGGGCACTGAAGCTTTCTTT. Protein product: CASSSEQGTEAFF.

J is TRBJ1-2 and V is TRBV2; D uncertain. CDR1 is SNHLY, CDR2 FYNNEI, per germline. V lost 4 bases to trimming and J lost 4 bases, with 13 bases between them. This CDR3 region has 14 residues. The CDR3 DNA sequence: TGTGCCAGCAGTGGGTCGGTGGGCTCCTATGGCTACACCTTC. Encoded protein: CASSGSVGSYGYTF.

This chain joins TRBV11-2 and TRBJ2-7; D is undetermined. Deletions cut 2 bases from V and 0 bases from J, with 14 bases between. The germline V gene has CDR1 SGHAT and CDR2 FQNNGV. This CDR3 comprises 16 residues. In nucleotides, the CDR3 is TGTGCCAGCAGCTTAAGTACTACTCTACACTCCTACGAGCAGTACTTC. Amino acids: CASSLSTTLHSYEQYF.

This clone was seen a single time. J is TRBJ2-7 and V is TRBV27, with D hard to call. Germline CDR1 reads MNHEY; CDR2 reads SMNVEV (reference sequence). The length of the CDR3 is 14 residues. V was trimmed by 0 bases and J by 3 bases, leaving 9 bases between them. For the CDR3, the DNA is TGTGCCAGCAGTTTATCCTACGGAGACTACGAGCAGTACTTC. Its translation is CASSLSYGDYEQYF.

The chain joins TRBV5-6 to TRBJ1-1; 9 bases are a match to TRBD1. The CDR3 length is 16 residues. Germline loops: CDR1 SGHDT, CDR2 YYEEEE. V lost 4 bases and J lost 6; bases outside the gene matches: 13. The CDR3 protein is CASSQERDRVSSEAFF. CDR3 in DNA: TGTGCCAGCAGCCAAGAAAGGGACAGGGTATCTTCTGAAGCTTTCTTT.

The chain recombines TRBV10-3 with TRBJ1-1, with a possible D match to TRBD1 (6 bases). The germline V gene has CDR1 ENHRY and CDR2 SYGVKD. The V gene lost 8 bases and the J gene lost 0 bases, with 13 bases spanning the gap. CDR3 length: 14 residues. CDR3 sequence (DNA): TGTGCCATCCAGCAGGGACATATGAACACTGAAGCTTTCTTT. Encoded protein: CAIQQGHMNTEAFF.

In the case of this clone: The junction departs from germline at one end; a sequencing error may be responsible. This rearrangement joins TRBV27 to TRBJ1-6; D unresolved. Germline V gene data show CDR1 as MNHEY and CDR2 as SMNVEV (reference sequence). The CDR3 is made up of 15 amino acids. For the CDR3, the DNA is TGTGCCAGCAGTGTATCGGGCCGCGTGAATTCACCCCTCCACTTT. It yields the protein CASSVSGRVNSPLHF.

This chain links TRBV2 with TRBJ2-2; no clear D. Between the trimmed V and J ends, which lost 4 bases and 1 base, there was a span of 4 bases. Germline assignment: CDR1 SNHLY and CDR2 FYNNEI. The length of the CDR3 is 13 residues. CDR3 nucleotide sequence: TGTGCCAGCAGTGGTCAGAACACCGGGGAGCTGTTTTTT. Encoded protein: CASSGQNTGELFF. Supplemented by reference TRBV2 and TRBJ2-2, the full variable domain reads EPEVTQTPSHQVTQMGQEVILRCVPISNHLYFYWYRQILGQKVEFLVSFYNNEISEKSEIFDDQFSVERPDGSNFTLKIRSTKLEDSAMYFCASSGQNTGELFFGEGSRLTVL.

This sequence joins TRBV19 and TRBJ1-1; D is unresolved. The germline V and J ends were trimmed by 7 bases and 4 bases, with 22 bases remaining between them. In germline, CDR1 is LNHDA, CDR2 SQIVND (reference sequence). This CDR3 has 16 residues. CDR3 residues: CASNMVRRGLSTEAFF. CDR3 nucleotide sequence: TGTGCCAGTAATATGGTAAGGAGAGGATTGAGCACTGAAGCTTTCTTT.

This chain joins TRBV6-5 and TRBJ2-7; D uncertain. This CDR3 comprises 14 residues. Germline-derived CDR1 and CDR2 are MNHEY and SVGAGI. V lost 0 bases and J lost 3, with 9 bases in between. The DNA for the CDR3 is TGTGCCAGCAGTTACTCTTGGACGAACTACGAGCAGTACTTC. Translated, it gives CASSYSWTNYEQYF.

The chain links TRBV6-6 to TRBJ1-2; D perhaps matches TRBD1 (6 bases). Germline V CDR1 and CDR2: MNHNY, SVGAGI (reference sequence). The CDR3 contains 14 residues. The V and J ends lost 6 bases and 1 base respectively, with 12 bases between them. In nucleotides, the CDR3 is TGTGCCAGCAGAGAGGACAGTAATAACTATGGCTACACCTTC. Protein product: CASREDSNNYGYTF.

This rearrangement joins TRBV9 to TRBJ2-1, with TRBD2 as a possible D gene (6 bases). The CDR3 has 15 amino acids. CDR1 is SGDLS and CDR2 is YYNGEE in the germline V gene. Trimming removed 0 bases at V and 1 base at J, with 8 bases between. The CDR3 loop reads CASSVVGTSYNEQFF. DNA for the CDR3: TGTGCCAGCAGCGTAGTCGGGACTTCCTACAATGAGCAGTTCTTC.

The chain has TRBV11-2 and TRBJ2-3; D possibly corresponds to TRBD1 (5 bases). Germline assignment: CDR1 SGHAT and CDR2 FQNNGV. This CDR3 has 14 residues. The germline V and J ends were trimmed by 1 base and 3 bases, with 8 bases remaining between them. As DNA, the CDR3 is TGTGCCAGCAGCTTAGGCCGACAGACAGATACGCAGTATTTT. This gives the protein CASSLGRQTDTQYF. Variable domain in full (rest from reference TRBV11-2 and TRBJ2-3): EAGVAQSPRYKIIEKRQSVAFWCNPISGHATLYWYQQILGQGPKLLIQFQNNGVVDDSQLPKDRFSAERLKGVDSTLKIQPAKLEDSAVYLCASSLGRQTDTQYFGPGTRLTVL.

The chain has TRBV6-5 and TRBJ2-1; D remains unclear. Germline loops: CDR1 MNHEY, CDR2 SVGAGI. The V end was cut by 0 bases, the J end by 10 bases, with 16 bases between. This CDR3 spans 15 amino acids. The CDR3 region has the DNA TGTGCCAGCAGTTACTCGGGATTAACTAATGCCGAGCAGTTCTTC. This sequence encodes CASSYSGLTNAEQFF.

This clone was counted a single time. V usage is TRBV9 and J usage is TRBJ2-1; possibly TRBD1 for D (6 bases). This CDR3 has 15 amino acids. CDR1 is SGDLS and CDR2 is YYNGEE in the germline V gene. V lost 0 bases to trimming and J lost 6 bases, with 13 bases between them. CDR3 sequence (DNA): TGTGCCAGCAGCGTAGGAGGGGGAGTTGTCAATGAGCAGTTCTTC. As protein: CASSVGGGVVNEQFF.

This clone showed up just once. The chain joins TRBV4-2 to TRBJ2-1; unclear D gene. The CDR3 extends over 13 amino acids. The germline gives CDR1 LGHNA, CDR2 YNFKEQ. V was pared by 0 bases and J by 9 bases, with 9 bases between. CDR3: CASSQDIRSEQFF. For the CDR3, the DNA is TGTGCCAGCAGCCAAGATATCCGCAGTGAGCAGTTCTTC.

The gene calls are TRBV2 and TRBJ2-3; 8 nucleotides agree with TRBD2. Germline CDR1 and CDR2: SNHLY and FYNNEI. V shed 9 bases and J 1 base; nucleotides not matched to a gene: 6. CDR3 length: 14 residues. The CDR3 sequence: CARNPGLGTDTQYF. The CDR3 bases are TGTGCCAGAAACCCGGGACTAGGCACAGATACGCAGTATTTT.

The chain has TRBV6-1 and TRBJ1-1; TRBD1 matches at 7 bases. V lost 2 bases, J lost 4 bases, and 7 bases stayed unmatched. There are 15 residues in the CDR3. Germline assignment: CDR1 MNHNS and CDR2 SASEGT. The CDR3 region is CASSEFGGGTTEAFF. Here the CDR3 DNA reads TGTGCCAGCAGTGAATTTGGAGGGGGCACCACTGAAGCTTTCTTT.